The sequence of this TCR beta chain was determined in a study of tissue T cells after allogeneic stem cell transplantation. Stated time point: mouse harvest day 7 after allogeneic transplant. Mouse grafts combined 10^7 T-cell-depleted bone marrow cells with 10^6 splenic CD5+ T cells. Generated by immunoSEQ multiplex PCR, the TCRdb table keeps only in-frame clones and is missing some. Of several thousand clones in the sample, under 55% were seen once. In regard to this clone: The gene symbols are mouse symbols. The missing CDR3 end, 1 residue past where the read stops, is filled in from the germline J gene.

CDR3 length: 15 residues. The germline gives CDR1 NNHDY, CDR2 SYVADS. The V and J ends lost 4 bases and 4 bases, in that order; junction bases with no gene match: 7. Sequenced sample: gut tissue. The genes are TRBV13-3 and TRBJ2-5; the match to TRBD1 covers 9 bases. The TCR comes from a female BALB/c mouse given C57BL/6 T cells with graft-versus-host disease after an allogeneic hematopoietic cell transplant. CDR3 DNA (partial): TGTGCCAGCAGTCCCTCCGGGACAGGGAAAGACACCCAGTAC. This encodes CASSPSGTGKDTQY. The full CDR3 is CASSPSGTGKDTQYF.